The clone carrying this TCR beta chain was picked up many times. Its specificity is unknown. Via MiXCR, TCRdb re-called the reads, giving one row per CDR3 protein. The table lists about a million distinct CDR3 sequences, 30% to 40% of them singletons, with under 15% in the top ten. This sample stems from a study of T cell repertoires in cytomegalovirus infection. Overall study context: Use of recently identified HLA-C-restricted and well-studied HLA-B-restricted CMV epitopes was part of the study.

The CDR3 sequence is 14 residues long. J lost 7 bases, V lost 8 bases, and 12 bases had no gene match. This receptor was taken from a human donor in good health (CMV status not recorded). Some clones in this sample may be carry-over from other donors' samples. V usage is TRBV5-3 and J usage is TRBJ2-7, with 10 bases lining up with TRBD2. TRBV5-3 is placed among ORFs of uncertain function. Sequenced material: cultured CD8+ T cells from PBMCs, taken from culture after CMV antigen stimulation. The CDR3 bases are TGTGCCAGCAGCGCCCACAGCGGGGGGGAAGAGCAGTACGTC. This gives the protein CASSAHSGGEEQYV.